This section outlines one T cell receptor beta chain sequence together with its context. The antigen is not known. This sample stems from a study of T cell clonotyping in hematopoietic cell transplantation. Study observations and caveats: Cells were unsorted, so CD4 and CD8 contributions were not separated.

Looked up from germline, CDR1 is SGHTA and CDR2 is FQGTGA. The CDR3 is made up of 14 amino acids. The trim removed 5 bases at V and 4 bases at J, leaving 7 bases unmatched. Recipients were bled about 28 days pretransplant and at posttransplant days 30, 100, 180. Method: immunoSEQ multiplex PCR; TCRdb's copy keeps in-frame clones and lacks some. This table holds 4,500 to 6,500 clones, approximately 80% found once. This receptor was obtained from a male patient between 60 and 69 years old who had an allogeneic stem cell transplant from an unrelated donor, so the T cells may come from the graft donor. Some clones in this sample may be carry-over from other donors' samples. The specimen comprised peripheral blood mononuclear cells, sampled 30 days after allogeneic stem cell transplant. The V call is TRBV7-3, the J call TRBJ1-1; 7 nucleotides align to TRBD1. This CDR3 is CASSPTGSGTEAFF. In nucleotides, the CDR3 is TGTGCCAGCAGCCCGACAGGGTCGGGCACTGAAGCTTTCTTT.